This TCR beta chain is drawn from a study of cytomegalovirus exposure and HLA in healthy donors. PCR primers comprised 60 Vbeta and 13 Jbeta primers. Produced via immunoSEQ multiplex PCR; TCRdb's table is partial and in-frame only. Of roughly 250,000 clones listed, 72% were seen once; the top ten hold approximately 2.1%. The sequence was collected from a female donor in good health and CMV-seronegative. The specimen sequenced was PBMCs.

The CDR3 DNA sequence: TGTGCCAGCAGGCTAGCGTATTCCTACGAGCAGTACTTC. It specifies CASRLAYSYEQYF. J is TRBJ2-7 and V is TRBV6-5; the D gene is possibly TRBD2 (6 bases). The V end lost 6 bases, the J end lost 1 base, and 10 bases lay between the germline ends. The CDR3 contains 13 residues. In germline, CDR1 is MNHEY, CDR2 SVGAGI.